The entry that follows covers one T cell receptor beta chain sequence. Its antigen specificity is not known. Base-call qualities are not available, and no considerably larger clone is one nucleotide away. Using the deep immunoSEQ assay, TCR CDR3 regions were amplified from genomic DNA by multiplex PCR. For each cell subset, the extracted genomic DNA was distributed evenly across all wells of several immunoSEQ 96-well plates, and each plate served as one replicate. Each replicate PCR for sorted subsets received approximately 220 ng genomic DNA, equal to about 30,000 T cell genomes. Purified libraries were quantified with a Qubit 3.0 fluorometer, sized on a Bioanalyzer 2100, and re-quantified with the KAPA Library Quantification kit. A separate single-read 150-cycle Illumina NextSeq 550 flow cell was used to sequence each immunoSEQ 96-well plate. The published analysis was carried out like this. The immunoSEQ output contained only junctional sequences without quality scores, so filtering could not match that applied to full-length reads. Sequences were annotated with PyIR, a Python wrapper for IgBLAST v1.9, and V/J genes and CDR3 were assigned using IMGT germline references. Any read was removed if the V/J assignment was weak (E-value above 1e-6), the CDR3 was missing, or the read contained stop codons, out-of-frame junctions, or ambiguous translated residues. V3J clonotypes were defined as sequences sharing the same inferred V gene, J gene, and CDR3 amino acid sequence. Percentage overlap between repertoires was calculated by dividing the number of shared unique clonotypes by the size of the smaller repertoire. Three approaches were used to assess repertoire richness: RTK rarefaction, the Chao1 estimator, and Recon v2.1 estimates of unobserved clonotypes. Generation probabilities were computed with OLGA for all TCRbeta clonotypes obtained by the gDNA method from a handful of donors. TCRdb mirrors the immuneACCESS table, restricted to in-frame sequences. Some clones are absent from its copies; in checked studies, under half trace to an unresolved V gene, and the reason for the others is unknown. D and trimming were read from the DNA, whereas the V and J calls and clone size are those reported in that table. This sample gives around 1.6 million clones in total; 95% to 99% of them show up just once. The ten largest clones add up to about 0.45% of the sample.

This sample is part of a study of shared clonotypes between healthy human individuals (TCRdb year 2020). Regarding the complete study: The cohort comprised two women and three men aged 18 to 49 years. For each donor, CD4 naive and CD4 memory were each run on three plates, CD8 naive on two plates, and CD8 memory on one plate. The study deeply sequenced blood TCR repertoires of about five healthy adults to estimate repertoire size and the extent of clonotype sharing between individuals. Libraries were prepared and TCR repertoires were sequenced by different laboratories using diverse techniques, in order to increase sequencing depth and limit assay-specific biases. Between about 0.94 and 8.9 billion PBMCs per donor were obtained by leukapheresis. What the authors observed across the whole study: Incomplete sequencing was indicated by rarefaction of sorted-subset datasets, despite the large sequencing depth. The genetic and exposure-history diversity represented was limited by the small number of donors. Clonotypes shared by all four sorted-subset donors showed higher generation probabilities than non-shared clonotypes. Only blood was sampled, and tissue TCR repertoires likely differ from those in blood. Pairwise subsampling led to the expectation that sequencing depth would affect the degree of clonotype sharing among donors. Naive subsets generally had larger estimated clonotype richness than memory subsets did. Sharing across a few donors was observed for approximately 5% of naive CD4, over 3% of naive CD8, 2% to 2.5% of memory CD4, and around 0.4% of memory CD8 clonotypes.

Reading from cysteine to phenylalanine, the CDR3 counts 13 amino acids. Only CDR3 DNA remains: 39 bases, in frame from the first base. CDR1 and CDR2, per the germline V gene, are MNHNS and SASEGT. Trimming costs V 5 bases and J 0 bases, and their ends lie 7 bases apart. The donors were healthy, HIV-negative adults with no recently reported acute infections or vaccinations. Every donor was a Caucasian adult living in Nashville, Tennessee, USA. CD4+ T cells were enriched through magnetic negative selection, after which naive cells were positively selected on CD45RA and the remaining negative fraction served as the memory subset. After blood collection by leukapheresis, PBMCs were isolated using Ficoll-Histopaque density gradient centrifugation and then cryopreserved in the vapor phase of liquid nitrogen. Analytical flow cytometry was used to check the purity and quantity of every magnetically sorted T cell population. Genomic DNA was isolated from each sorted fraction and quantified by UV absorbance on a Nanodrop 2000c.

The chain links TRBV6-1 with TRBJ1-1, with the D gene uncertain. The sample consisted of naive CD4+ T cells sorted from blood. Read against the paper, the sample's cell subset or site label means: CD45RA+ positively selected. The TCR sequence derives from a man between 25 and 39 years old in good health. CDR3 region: CASSFQLNTEAFF. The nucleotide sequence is TGTGCCAGCAGTTTCCAGTTGAACACTGAAGCTTTCTTT.